The clone carrying this T cell receptor beta chain was detected a few times. This entry comes from a study of blood T cells in healthy people across ages. Germline trimming cut 5 bases from V and 5 bases from J; bases unmatched to any gene: 11. Germline loops: CDR1 SNHLY, CDR2 FYNNEI. This CDR3 spans 17 amino acids. For the second PCR, which ran for about 6 to 11 cycles, a sample-barcoded 5' primer and a J-beta primer mix were used. TCRdb reanalysed the 5' RACE reads using MiXCR and keeps one entry per CDR3 protein. Of about 930,000 distinct CDR3 sequences in the sample, roughly 28% were seen once. The data also belong to a second study, concerning T cells of mothers and their children.

The chain combines TRBV2 with TRBJ2-3, with 12 positions matching TRBD1. The sequence was obtained from a middle-aged woman in good health. The source material was blood. CDR3: CASSNTPGQGAEDTQYF. DNA for the CDR3: TGTGCCAGCAGTAATACCCCGGGACAGGGGGCCGAAGATACGCAGTATTTT.